This TCR beta chain derives from a study of cytomegalovirus exposure and HLA in healthy donors. Germline CDR1 reads MNHNY; CDR2 reads SVGAGI (reference sequence). Trimming pared 7 bases from V and 6 bases from J, leaving 24 bases between. The CDR3 sequence is 16 residues long. The primer mix had 60 Vbeta and 13 Jbeta primers. Generated by immunoSEQ multiplex PCR, the TCRdb table keeps only in-frame clones and is missing some. The sample has approximately 200,000 clones; about 85% are singletons. The specimen was PBMCs. The source of this sequence is a human donor in good health. The gene calls are TRBV6-6 and TRBJ1-2; D possibly corresponds to TRBD1 (5 bases). CDR3 residues: CASTHWVGTGEDGYTF. In DNA form, the CDR3 reads TGTGCCAGCACCCACTGGGTCGGGACGGGGGAAGATGGCTACACCTTC.